These 28 T cell receptor beta chains were sequenced from one sample in a study of cytomegalovirus exposure and HLA in healthy donors. It was with 60 Vbeta and 13 Jbeta primers that the PCR ran. Sequencing was performed with immunoSEQ multiplex PCR; in TCRdb, only in-frame clones are kept and a portion is missing. The table includes 110,000 to 150,000 clones, roughly 83% detected once. The sample consisted of PBMCs. Source of these receptors: a female donor in good health and CMV-seronegative.

V usage is TRBV9 and J usage is TRBJ1-6; 7 bases fit TRBD1. V gave up 4 bases and J gave up 1 base; unmatched junction bases: 8. The CDR3 is made up of 17 amino acids. CDR1 and CDR2 from the germline V gene are SGDLS and YYNGEE. The CDR3 loop reads CASSIRDRGSYNSPLHF. The CDR3 DNA follows: TGTGCCAGCAGCATACGGGACAGAGGGTCCTATAATTCACCCCTCCACTTT.

The rearrangement uses TRBV12-5 and TRBJ1-1; 10 nucleotides agree with TRBD1. This CDR3 is 15 amino acids long. CDR1 is LGHNT, CDR2 FRNRAP, per germline. V lost 1 base and J lost 4; bases outside the gene matches: 3. The CDR3 loop is CASGLGTGGVTEAFF. The CDR3 DNA reads TGTGCTAGTGGTTTGGGGACAGGGGGGGTCACTGAAGCTTTCTTT.

The chain joins TRBV5-1 to TRBJ2-5, with D maybe TRBD2 (7 bases). V was pared by 3 bases and J by 5 bases, with 14 bases between. Germline V lookup: CDR1 SGHRS, CDR2 YFSETQ. CDR3 length: 14 residues. Written as DNA, the CDR3 is TGCGCCAGCAGCTCCCCAGGGGAGGGGGAGACCCAGTACTTC. It specifies CASSSPGEGETQYF.

This clone was recorded once. The chain combines TRBV5-1 with TRBJ2-1; 7 bases fit TRBD1. Germline V gene data show CDR1 as SGHRS and CDR2 as YFSETQ. The CDR3 consists of 14 residues. The ends lost 4 bases at V and 6 bases at J; junction bases unmatched: 7. The CDR3 region is CASSPTGVGNEQFF. CDR3 nucleotide sequence: TGCGCCAGCAGCCCCACAGGGGTAGGCAATGAGCAGTTCTTC.

This chain links TRBV6-6 with TRBJ2-1, with D perhaps matching TRBD1 (6 bases). The germline V gene has CDR1 MNHNY and CDR2 SVGAGI (reference sequence). This CDR3 is 13 amino acids long. With 2 bases removed from V and 9 bases from J, the gap between germline ends came to 11 bases. In DNA, the CDR3 is TGTGCCAGCAGTTACAACGAGGGGGTTGAGCAGTTCTTC. This encodes CASSYNEGVEQFF.

The gene calls are TRBV6-1 and TRBJ2-5, with D possibly matching TRBD2 (7 bases). The end of the DNA is better explained by TRBJ2-7, so the J call may be wrong. The CDR3 has 15 residues. Germline assignment: CDR1 MNHNS and CDR2 SASEGT. The CDR3 loop reads CASSEMGGGFYEQYF. CDR3 in DNA: TGTGCCAGCAGTGAGATGGGGGGGGGCTTCTACGAGCAGTACTTC.

V usage is TRBV7-9 and J usage is TRBJ1-6; tentatively, D is TRBD1 (5 bases). This CDR3 has 10 amino acids. Trimming pared 6 bases from V and 14 bases from J, leaving 8 bases between. Germline V gene sequence: CDR1 SEHNR, CDR2 FQNEAQ (reference sequence). CDR3 loop: CASSGGALHF. The CDR3 DNA sequence: TGTGCCAGCAGTGGGGGGGCCCTCCACTTT.

V is TRBV19 and J is TRBJ2-5, with D uncertain. Germline loops: CDR1 LNHDA, CDR2 SQIVND (reference sequence). The CDR3 covers 14 residues. The ends were cut back, 1 base at V and 1 base at J, with 7 bases in the middle. The CDR3 coding sequence is TGTGCCAGTAGTATAGGAGCGTCCCAAGAGACCCAGTACTTC. Its protein product is CASSIGASQETQYF.

The chain recombines TRBV5-1 with TRBJ2-7, with a possible D match to TRBD2 (6 bases). The CDR3 runs to 14 residues. CDR1 and CDR2 (germline): SGHRS, YFSETQ. Trimming removed 4 bases at V and 2 bases at J, with 13 bases between. The CDR3 nucleotides are TGCGCCAGCAGCCGGGACTCCACAGCCTACGAGCAGTACTTC. Its protein is CASSRDSTAYEQYF.

This rearrangement joins TRBV7-8 to TRBJ2-2; 9 nucleotides match TRBD1. This CDR3 has 15 amino acids. Germline CDR1 SGHVS, CDR2 FQNEAQ. After removal of 7 bases from V and 1 base from J, the junction contained 4 bases not matched to a gene. The CDR3 here is CASTGQGMNTGELFF. As DNA, the CDR3 is TGTGCCAGCACCGGACAGGGGATGAACACCGGGGAGCTGTTTTTT.

The genes are TRBV27 and TRBJ2-5; TRBD2 agrees at 10 bases. Trimming at V came to 4 bases and at J to 0 bases, leaving 8 bases not matched to a gene. This CDR3 has 17 residues. CDR1 and CDR2 (germline): MNHEY, SMNVEV (reference sequence). The CDR3 loop is CASSYRTSGGYQETQYF. The CDR3 nucleotides read TGTGCCAGCAGTTACCGGACTAGCGGAGGGTACCAAGAGACCCAGTACTTC.

The chain recombines TRBV10-3 with TRBJ2-7, with a tentative D call TRBD1 (6 bases). Trimming removed 5 bases from V and 6 bases from J, with 11 bases in between. Germline CDR1 reads ENHRY; CDR2 reads SYGVKD. The length of the CDR3 is 12 residues. The CDR3 here is CAISTQGPEQYF. The DNA of the CDR3 is TGTGCCATCAGTACACAGGGACCCGAGCAGTACTTC.

The chain joins TRBV7-2 to TRBJ1-2; D uncertain. CDR1 and CDR2 (germline): SGHTA, FQGNSA. V was clipped by 5 bases and J by 1 base, with 17 bases between them. The length of the CDR3 is 16 residues. The CDR3: CASSPRGGRGNYGYTF. CDR3 DNA: TGTGCCAGCAGCCCCCGCGGAGGGCGGGGTAACTATGGCTACACCTTC.

The gene calls are TRBV2 and TRBJ2-3; 7 nucleotides agree with TRBD2. The CDR3 totals 12 residues. The trim removed 8 bases at V and 6 bases at J, leaving 5 bases unmatched. Germline-derived CDR1 and CDR2 are SNHLY and FYNNEI. The CDR3 DNA is TGTGCCAGCTGCCGGGGGGTGGATACGCAGTATTTT. It yields the protein CASCRGVDTQYF.

In DNA form, the CDR3 reads TGTGCCAGCAGTGAAGCGGCTGCCAGCTCCTACAATGAGCAGTTCTTC. This gives the protein CASSEAAASSYNEQFF. The J gene is TRBJ2-1, the V gene TRBV2; unclear D gene. V dropped 0 bases and J dropped 0 bases, with 9 bases sitting between them. CDR3 length equals 16 residues. The germline V gene has CDR1 SNHLY and CDR2 FYNNEI.

This clone was observed a single time. V and J are TRBV4-3 and TRBJ1-2; TRBD1 matches 9 bases. Germline V CDR1 and CDR2: LGHNA, YSLEER. The CDR3 runs 16 residues. V lost 0 bases, J lost 4 bases, and 6 bases stayed unmatched. The CDR3 DNA sequence: TGCGCCAGCAGCCAAGATCTACAGGGGGCTGTCTATGGCTACACCTTC. It specifies CASSQDLQGAVYGYTF.

The rearrangement uses TRBV29-1 and TRBJ1-2, with 7 bases aligning to TRBD1. This CDR3 contains 13 residues. V trimming: 7 bases; J trimming: 4 bases; junction bases outside the gene matches: 9. Germline CDR1 and CDR2: SQVTM and ANQGSEA. CDR3 sequence (DNA): TGCAGCGCCCTGACCGGGACAGCCTATGGCTACACCTTC. Its translation is CSALTGTAYGYTF.

This clone showed up just a few times. The V gene is TRBV7-9, the J gene TRBJ1-5, with D possibly being TRBD1 (6 bases). The length of the CDR3 is 13 residues. V lost 11 bases and J lost 6, with 17 bases in between. Germline CDR1 and CDR2: SEHNR and FQNEAQ (reference sequence). CDR3 amino acids: CAVEGHRGQPQHF. CDR3 bases: TGTGCCGTAGAGGGACATCGGGGTCAGCCCCAGCATTTT.

The rearrangement links TRBV9 to TRBJ2-3; D remains unclear. Trimming removed 4 bases at V and 6 bases at J, with 9 bases between. CDR3 length: 12 amino acids. CDR1 is SGDLS, CDR2 YYNGEE, per germline. CDR3 in DNA: TGTGCCAGCAGCCCTTACCGGGATACGCAGTATTTT. Its protein product is CASSPYRDTQYF.

The rearrangement links TRBV4-3 to TRBJ2-2, with a tentative D call TRBD2 (5 bases). The CDR3 covers 15 residues. V shed 2 bases and J shed 5 bases, with 12 bases lying between them. Germline V CDR1 and CDR2: LGHNA, YSLEER. The CDR3 DNA reads as TGCGCCAGCAGCCAAACCCGGTGGAGGACCGGGGAGCTGTTTTTT. Residues: CASSQTRWRTGELFF.

This chain uses TRBV7-6 with TRBJ2-7; TRBD1 aligns across 8 bases. With V trimmed by 3 bases and J by 3 bases, 4 bases remained unmatched. Germline V gives CDR1 SGHVS, CDR2 FNYEAQ. This CDR3 region has 14 residues. In DNA form, the CDR3 reads TGTGCCAGCAGCTTCTTGACAGGGGACTACGAGCAGTACTTC. Protein: CASSFLTGDYEQYF.

Only one count was recorded for this clone. V is TRBV5-4 and J is TRBJ2-1; possibly TRBD2 for D (5 bases). The CDR3 spans 15 residues. V gave up 3 bases and J gave up 4 bases, with 14 bases separating them. Germline-derived CDR1 and CDR2 are SGHNT and YYREEE (reference sequence). The CDR3 region is CASSSREPGYNEQFF. The CDR3 bases are TGTGCCAGCAGCTCCCGGGAACCCGGTTACAATGAGCAGTTCTTC.

The chain couples TRBV5-6 to TRBJ2-1, with D unclear. CDR3 length: 12 residues. Germline V gene lookup returns CDR1 SGHDT and CDR2 YYEEEE. V was cut by 4 bases and J by 1 base, with 3 bases left in between. CDR3 loop: CASSLSYNEQFF. CDR3 sequence (DNA): TGTGCCAGCAGCCTATCCTACAATGAGCAGTTCTTC.

V gene TRBV27 combines with J gene TRBJ2-1; 8 nucleotides align to TRBD2. Germline V gives CDR1 MNHEY, CDR2 SMNVEV (reference sequence). The CDR3 is 14 amino acids. V shed 4 bases, J shed 6 bases, and the junction held 5 bases outside the gene matches. CDR3 sequence reads: CASSSLAGPNEQFF. The CDR3 nucleotides read TGTGCCAGCAGTTCCCTAGCGGGTCCCAATGAGCAGTTCTTC.

The chain uses TRBV29-1 and TRBJ2-1; 9 bases fit TRBD2. This CDR3 spans 14 amino acids. V was clipped by 5 bases and J by 5 bases; unmatched bases: 7. CDR1 and CDR2 (germline): SQVTM, ANQGSEA. The CDR3 region is CSVFGLAGNNEQFF. CDR3 coding DNA: TGCAGCGTTTTCGGCCTAGCGGGAAACAATGAGCAGTTCTTC.

This chain uses TRBV7-9 with TRBJ1-2, with TRBD1 matching over 9 bases. The germline V gene encodes CDR1 SEHNR and CDR2 FQNEAQ (reference sequence). The CDR3 length is 18 residues. V was pared by 7 bases and J by 4 bases, with 19 bases of the junction left unmatched. This CDR3 reads CASTIIAGGTGTGYGYTF. CDR3 DNA: TGTGCCAGCACCATAATTGCCGGCGGGACAGGGACCGGCTATGGCTACACCTTC.

The chain is built from TRBV7-9 and TRBJ1-2; D uncertain. CDR1 SEHNR and CDR2 FQNEAQ come from the germline V gene (reference sequence). The CDR3 covers 15 residues. Trimming took 6 bases from V and 4 from J, leaving 18 bases between them. The CDR3 coding sequence is TGTGCCAGCAGTGGGGAATTGGAGGTTTCCTATGGCTACACCTTC. This encodes CASSGELEVSYGYTF.

The table lists this clone with a count of one. The rearrangement links TRBV14 to TRBJ1-1; 7 positions match TRBD1. The germline V gene has CDR1 SGHDN and CDR2 FVKESK. This CDR3 comprises 18 residues. V dropped 1 base and J dropped 1; count of bases not matched to a gene: 12. The chain's CDR3 is CASSQGSASGQKNTEAFF. As DNA, the CDR3 is TGTGCCAGCAGCCAAGGGAGTGCATCGGGACAGAAGAACACTGAAGCTTTCTTT.